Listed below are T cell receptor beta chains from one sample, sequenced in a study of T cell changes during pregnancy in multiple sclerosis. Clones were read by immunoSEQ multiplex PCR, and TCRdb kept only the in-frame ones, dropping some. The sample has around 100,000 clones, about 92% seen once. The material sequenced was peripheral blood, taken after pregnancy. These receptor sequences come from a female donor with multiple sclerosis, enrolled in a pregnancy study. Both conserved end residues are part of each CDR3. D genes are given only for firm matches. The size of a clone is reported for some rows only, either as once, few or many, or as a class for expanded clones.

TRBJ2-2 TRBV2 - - TGTGCCAGCAGGGCTAGCGCGGTCGGGGAGCTGTTTTTT CASRASAVGELFF
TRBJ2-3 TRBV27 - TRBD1 TGTGCCAGCAGTTTCAACAGGGGGCGAGCAGATACGCAGTATTTT CASSFNRGRADTQYF
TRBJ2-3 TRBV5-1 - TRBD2 TGCGCCAGCATCCCTACTAGCGGGGGTCGGGATACGCAGTATTTT CASIPTSGGRDTQYF
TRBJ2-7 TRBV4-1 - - TGCGCCAGCAGCCAAGTGGAGACGGTCTCCTACGAGCAGTACTTC CASSQVETVSYEQYF
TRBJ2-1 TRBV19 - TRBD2 TGTGCCAGTAGTGCCAAGCGGGATAGTGAGCAGTTCTTC CASSAKRDSEQFF
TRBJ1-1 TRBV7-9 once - TGTGCCAGCAGTTTGTCGGTCCGACAGCACACTGAAGCTTTCTTT CASSLSVRQHTEAFF
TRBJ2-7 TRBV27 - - TGTGCCAGCAGTTTGGGCAGCCTGAGCTCCTACGAGCAGTACTTC CASSLGSLSSYEQYF
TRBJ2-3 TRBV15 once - TGTGCCACCAGCAGACGAGCCGACTCGAGGAAGCAGGGTATGCAGTATTTT CATSRRADSRKQGMQYF
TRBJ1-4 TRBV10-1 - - TGCGCCAGCAGTGAGTTCGGAGTCCTGTTTTTT CASSEFGVLFF
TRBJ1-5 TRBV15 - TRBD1 TGTGCCACCAGCAGAGTCGGGACAGGGGCCAGTGTGCAGCCCCAGCATTTT CATSRVGTGASVQPQHF